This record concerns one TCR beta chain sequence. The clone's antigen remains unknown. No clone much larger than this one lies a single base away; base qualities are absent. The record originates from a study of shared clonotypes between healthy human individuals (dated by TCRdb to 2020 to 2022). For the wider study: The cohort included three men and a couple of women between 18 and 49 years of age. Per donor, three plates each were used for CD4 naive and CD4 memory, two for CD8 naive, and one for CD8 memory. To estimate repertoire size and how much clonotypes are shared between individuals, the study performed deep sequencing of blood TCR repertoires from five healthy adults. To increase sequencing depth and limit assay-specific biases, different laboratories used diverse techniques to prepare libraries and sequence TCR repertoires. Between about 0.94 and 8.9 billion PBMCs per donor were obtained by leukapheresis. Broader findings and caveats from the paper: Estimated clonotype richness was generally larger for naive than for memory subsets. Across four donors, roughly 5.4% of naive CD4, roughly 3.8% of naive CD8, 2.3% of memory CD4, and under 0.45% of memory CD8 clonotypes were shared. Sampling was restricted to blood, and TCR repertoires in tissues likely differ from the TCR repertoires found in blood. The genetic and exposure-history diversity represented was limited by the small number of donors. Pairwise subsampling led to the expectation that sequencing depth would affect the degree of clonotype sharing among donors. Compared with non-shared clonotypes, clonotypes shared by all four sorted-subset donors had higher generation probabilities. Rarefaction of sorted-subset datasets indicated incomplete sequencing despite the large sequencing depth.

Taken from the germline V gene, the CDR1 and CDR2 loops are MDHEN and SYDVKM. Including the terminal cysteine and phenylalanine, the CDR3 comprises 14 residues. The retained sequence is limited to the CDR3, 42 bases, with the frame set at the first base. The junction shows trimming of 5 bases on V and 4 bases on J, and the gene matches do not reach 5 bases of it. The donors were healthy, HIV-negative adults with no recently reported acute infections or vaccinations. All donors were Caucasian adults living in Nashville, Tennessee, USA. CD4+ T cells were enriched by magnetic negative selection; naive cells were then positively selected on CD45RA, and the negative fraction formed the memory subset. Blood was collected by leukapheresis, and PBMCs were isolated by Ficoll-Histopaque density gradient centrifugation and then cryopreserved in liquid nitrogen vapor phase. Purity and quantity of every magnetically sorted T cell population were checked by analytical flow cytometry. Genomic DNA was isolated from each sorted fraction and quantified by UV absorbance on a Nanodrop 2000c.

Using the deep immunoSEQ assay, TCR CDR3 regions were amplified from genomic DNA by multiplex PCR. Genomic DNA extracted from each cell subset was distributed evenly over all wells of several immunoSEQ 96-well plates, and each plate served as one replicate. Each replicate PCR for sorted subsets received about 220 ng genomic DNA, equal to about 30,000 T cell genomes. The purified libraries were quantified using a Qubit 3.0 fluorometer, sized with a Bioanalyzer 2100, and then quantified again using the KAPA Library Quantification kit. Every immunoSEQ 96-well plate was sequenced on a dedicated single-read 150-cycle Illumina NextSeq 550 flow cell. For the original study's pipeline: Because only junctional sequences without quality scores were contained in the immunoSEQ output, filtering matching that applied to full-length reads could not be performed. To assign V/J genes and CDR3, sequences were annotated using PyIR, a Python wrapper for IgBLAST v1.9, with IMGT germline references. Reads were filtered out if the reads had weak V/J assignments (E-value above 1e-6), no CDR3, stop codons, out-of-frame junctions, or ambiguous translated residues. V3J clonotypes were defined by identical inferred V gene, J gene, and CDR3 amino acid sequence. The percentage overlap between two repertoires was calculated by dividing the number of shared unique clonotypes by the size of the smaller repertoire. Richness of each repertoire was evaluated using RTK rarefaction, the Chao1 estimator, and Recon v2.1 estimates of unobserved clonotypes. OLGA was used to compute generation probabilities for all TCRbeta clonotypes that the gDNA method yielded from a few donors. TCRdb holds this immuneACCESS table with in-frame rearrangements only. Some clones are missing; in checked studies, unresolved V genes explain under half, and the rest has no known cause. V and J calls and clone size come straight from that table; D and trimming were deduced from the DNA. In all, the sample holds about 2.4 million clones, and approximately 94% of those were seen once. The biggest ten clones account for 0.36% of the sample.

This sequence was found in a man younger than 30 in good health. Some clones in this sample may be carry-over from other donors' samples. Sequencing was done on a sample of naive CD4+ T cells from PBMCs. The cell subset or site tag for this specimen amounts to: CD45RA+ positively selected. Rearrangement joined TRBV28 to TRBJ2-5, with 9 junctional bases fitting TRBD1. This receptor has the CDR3 CASSTHRGPETQYF. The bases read TGTGCCAGCAGTACCCACAGGGGGCCAGAGACCCAGTACTTC.